Many counts were recorded for the clone carrying this T cell receptor beta chain. The target antigen is unknown. The junction had 7 bases not matched to a gene; V was cut back by 0 bases and J by 4 bases. CDR1 and CDR2 (germline): MNHEY, SVGAGI. This CDR3 region has 16 residues. The unsorted libraries had their origin in 2 million PBMCs stored at -80 C. These data come from a study of neurological immune-mediated disorders. Overall study findings and caveats: No link was found between any clinical or MRI feature and the multiple sclerosis repertoire cluster. Phylogenetic grouping assigned the repertoires of 18 of 34 multiple sclerosis patients to a single related-CDR3 cluster, which may represent a signature.

From 15-18 subjects, each sequencing run yielded over 180 million TCR-beta sequences. MiXCR, run by TCRdb on the 5' RACE reads, gives a single entry per CDR3 protein. The table has 45,000 to 65,000 distinct CDR3 sequences, about 3% seen once. This receptor was taken from a man aged 35 to 55 with multiple sclerosis. The sequencing input was PBMCs. The J gene is TRBJ1-1, the V gene TRBV6-5; TRBD1 agrees at 8 bases. CDR3 amino acids: CASSYSGQGIFTEAFF. CDR3 nucleotides: TGTGCCAGCAGTTACTCAGGACAGGGCATATTCACTGAAGCTTTCTTT.